This T cell receptor beta chain was recorded in a study of cytomegalovirus exposure and HLA in healthy donors (TCRdb year 2017). About the study as a whole: According to a later analysis, one platform produced both the 110 or so validation repertoires and the 670 or so repertoires of the first cohort. To predict cytomegalovirus infection status, the study brought together high-throughput TCR immunosequencing, statistical association of individual TCRs with disease status, and machine learning. Besides the first cohort of roughly 700 subjects, a separate validation cohort made up of roughly 120 different subjects was used. The aim of the study was to test whether cataloging public T cell receptors could identify signatures of past pathogen exposure.

Receptor amplification or capture employed the immunoSEQ multiplex PCR assay. The original pipeline was this. To diagnose cytomegalovirus status from the catalog of TCR beta chain sequences, a statistical classification framework was built. Here the immuneACCESS table is served through TCRdb, limited to in-frame sequences with V and J called. Missing clones are a known gap in these copies; in checked studies unresolved V genes cover under half, and the rest lacks a known reason. That table gives V, J and clone size, and the DNA gave D and trimming. The sample table holds more than 300,000 clones, of which approximately 90% were seen once. In total, the top ten clones hold roughly 0.8% of the sample. Separate from the approximately 730-subject first cohort, the validation cohort of 120 subjects was the group to which the donors belonged. General study outcomes and caveats: Most TCR sequences were observed very rarely across donors, whereas some public TCRs were present in many individuals. A later analysis lacked HLA typing for the validation cohort, so it scored co-occurrence in that cohort across all 110 or so repertoires. Subsequent analysis determined that TCRs grouped into clusters in the first cohort also showed a tendency toward co-occurrence across the 120 validation repertoires, and roughly 94% of cluster scores exceeded 0. The study listed 164 TCR beta chains as associated with cytomegalovirus. In vitro tests confirmed that a few of the cytomegalovirus-associated TCR beta chains recognize cytomegalovirus antigens. The classifier was reported to diagnose cytomegalovirus status with high specificity and sensitivity in both the original and validation cohorts. According to the authors, the approach could potentially be generalized to other disease states and immunological phenotypes.

On this clone itself: What antigen it recognizes has not been identified. Base qualities are not recorded, but no much larger clone differs from it by a single base.

From its cysteine to its phenylalanine, the CDR3 spans 11 amino acids. Only the CDR3 region is kept as DNA, spanning 33 bases read in frame from base 1. CDR1 and CDR2 were assigned from the germline V gene (reference sequence) as GTSNPN and SVGIG. V and J are truncated by 2 bases and 9 bases respectively, leaving an intervening sequence of 10 bases. This receptor was taken from a young woman in good health and CMV-seronegative. The V and J segments used are TRBV30 and TRBJ1-1, with no reliable assignment of the D segment. Sequenced: PBMCs. The bases are TGTGCCTGGAGTTCCCCCGGGAAAGCTTTCTTT. Its protein product is CAWSSPGKAFF.